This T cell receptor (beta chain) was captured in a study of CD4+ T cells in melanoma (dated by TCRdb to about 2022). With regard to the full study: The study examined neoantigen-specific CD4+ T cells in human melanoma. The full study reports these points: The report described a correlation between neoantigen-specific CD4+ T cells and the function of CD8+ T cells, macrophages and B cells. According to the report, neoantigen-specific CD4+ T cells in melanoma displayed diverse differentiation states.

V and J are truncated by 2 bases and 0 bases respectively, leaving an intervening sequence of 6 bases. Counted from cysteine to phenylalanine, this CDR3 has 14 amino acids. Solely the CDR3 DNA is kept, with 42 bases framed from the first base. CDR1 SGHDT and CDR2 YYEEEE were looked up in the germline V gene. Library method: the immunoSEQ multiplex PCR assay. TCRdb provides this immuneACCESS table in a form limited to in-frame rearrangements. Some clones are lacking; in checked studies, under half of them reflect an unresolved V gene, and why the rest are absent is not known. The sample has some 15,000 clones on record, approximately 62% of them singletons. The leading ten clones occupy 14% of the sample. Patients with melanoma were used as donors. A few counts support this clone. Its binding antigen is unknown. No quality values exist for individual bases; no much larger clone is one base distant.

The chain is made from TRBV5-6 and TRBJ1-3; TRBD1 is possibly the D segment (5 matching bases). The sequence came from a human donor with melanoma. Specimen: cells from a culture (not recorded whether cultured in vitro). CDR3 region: CASSFTGSGNTIYF. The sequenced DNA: TGTGCCAGCAGCTTCACAGGCTCTGGAAACACCATATATTTT.